The clone carrying this T cell receptor beta chain was observed a handful of times. Its antigen is not identified. Tagging with unique molecular identifiers was a feature of the TCR beta cDNA libraries. A single record per CDR3 protein comes from TCRdb applying MiXCR to the PCR reads. Altogether roughly 700,000 distinct CDR3 sequences are present, roughly 27% being singletons, with the ten largest covering more than 0.55%. Germline lookup yields CDR1 ENHRY and CDR2 SYGVKD. The CDR3 is 12 residues long. V trimming: 8 bases; J trimming: 3 bases; junction bases outside the gene matches: 1. These data are taken from a study of post-analysis software for immune sequencing data. Study-wide results and limits: Controls had lower frequencies than patients of 4 or 5 TRBV segments, which included TRBV5-6, TRBV5-1 and TRBV20-1.

This TCR came from a girl between 5 and 17 years old with multiple sclerosis. This chain connects TRBV10-3 to TRBJ1-3; 7 bases align to TRBD1. The source material was blood. The CDR3 here is CAIQGDGNTIYF. Written as DNA, the CDR3 is TGTGCCATCCAGGGGGATGGAAACACCATATATTTT.